This entry features one T cell receptor (beta chain) sequence. These data are taken from a study of blood T cell repertoires in COVID-19. On the study more broadly: Acute-phase and convalescent COVID-19 samples originated in the United States, Italy and Spain.

This study enrolled people aged about 18 to 100 from around 25 US geographic areas. Cohort placement rested on clinical history that participants reported themselves. The germline V and J ends were trimmed by 2 bases and 6 bases, with 14 bases remaining between them. Germline V lookup: CDR1 LNHDA, CDR2 SQIVND (reference sequence). CDR3 length equals 15 residues. Sequenced by immunoSEQ multiplex PCR; TCRdb stores in-frame clones only, minus some. The sample lists 270,000 or so clones, 90% occurring once. The sequenced material came from PBMCs or T cells enriched from blood (not recorded which). The TCR originated in a woman between 25 and 40 years old with acute COVID-19. The chain recombines TRBV19 with TRBJ2-1; a possible D gene is TRBD1 (6 bases). The CDR3 region is CASSISRGPFNEQFF. The DNA for the CDR3 is TGTGCCAGTAGTATAAGCAGGGGACCGTTCAATGAGCAGTTCTTC.